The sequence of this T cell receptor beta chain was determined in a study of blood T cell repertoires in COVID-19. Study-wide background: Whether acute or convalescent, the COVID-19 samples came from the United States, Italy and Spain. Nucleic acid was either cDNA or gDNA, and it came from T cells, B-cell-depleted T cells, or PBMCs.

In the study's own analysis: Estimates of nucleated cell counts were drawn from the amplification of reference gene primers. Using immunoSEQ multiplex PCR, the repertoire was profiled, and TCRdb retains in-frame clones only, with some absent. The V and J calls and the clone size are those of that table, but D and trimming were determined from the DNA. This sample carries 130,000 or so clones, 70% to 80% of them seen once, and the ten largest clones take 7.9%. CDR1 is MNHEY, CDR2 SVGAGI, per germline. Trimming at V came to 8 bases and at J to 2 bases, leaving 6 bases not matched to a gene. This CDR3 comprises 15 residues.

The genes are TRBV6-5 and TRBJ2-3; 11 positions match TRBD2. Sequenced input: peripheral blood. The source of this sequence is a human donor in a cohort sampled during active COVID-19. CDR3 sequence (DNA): TGTGCCAGCCGTAAACTAGCGGGGGTCACAGATACGCAGTATTTT. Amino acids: CASRKLAGVTDTQYF.